This T cell receptor (beta chain) was captured by sequencing in a study of beta chain features in type 1 diabetes. Study summary: Age, gender and cell yields were similar between patients and healthy donors.

Findings and limits, study-wide: In comparison with healthy donors, patients had naive, central memory and Treg TCRB repertoires that appeared more similar. Patients and controls would share equally any PCR tilt toward shorter templates. Within each of all four CD4+ subsets, Type 1 diabetes patients had TCRB CDR3s that were moderately but significantly shorter.

In its sample, this clone was seen a few times. Its target is unknown. The isolated RNA, all of it, was reverse transcribed, so expressed TCRB transcripts were what got sequenced. Repertoires were generated with immunoSEQ multiplex PCR, while TCRdb's copy carries only in-frame clones and drops some. The table shows approximately 250,000 clones, with roughly 9.6% occurring only once. The CDR3 loop spans 13 amino acids. CDR1 and CDR2 from the germline V gene are MGHRA and YSYEKL. The ends were cut back, 1 base at V and 4 bases at J, with 7 bases in the middle. This TCR came from a woman younger than 35 in good health. The material sequenced was naive CD4+ T cells from blood. The chain links TRBV4-1 to TRBJ1-1; D gene unclear. DNA for the CDR3: TGCGCCAGCAGCCAAGCACTTACCACTGAAGCTTTCTTT. This codes for CASSQALTTEAFF.